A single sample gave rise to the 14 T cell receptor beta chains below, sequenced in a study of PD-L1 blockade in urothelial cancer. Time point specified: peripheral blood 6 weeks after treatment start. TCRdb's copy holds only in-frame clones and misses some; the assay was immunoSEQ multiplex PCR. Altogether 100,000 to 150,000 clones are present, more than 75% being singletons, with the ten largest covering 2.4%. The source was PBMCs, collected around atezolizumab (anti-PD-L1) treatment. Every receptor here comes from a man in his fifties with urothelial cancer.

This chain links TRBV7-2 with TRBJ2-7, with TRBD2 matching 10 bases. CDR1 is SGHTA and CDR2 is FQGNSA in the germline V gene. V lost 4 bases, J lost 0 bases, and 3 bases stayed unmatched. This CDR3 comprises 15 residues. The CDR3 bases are TGTGCCAGCAGCTCCCGGACTAGCGGCTCCTACGAGCAGTACTTC. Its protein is CASSSRTSGSYEQYF.

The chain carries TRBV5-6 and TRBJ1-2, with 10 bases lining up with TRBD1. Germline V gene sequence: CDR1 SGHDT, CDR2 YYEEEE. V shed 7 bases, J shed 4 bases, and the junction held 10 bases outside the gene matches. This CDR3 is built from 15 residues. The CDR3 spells CASRWGTGEVYGYTF. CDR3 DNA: TGTGCCAGCCGCTGGGGGACAGGGGAAGTCTATGGCTACACCTTC.

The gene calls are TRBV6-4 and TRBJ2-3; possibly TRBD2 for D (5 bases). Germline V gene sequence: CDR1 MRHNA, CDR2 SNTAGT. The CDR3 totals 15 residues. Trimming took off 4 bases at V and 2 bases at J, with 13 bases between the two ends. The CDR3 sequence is CASSAQRKITDTQYF. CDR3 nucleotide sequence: TGTGCCAGCAGTGCCCAGCGGAAGATCACAGATACGCAGTATTTT.

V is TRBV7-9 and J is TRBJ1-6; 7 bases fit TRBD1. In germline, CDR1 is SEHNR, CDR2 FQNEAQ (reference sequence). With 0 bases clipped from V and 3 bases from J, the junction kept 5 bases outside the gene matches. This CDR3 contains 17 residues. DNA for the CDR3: TGTGCCAGCAGCTTAGCGGGACAGATAAACTATAATTCACCCCTCCACTTT. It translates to CASSLAGQINYNSPLHF.

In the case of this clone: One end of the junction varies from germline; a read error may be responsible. CDR3 amino acids: CASSGGTSGKLYYAQYF. The DNA for the CDR3 is TGTGCCAGCAGTGGGGGGACTAGCGGAAAGCTCTATTACGCGCAGTACTTC. The chain joins TRBV6-1 to TRBJ2-7; 11 nucleotides match TRBD2. This CDR3 spans 17 amino acids. Germline V gene data show CDR1 as MNHNS and CDR2 as SASEGT.

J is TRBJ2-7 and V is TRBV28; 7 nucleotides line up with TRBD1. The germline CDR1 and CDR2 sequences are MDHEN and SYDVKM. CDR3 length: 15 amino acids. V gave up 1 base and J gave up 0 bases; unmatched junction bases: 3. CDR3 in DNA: TGTGCCAGCAGTTTATCCCGGACAGGCTCCTACGAGCAGTACTTC. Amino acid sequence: CASSLSRTGSYEQYF.

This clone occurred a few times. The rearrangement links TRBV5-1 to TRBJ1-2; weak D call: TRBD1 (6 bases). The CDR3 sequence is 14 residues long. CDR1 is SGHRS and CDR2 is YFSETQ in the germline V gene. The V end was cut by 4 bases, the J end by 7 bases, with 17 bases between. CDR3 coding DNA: TGCGCCAGCAGCCTGCTACAGGGTACAGGTGGCTACACCTTC. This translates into CASSLLQGTGGYTF.

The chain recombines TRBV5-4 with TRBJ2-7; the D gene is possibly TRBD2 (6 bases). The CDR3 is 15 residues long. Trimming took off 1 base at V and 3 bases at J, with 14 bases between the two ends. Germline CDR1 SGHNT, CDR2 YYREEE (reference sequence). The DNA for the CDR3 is TGTGCCAGCAGCTTGCCGGGACTGGATAACTACGAGCAGTACTTC. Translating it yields CASSLPGLDNYEQYF.

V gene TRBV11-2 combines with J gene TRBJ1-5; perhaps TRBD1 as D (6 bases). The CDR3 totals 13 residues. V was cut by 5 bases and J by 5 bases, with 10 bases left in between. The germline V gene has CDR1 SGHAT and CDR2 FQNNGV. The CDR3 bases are TGTGCCAGCAGCCTCGGACAGCATCAGCCCCAGCATTTT. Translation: CASSLGQHQPQHF.

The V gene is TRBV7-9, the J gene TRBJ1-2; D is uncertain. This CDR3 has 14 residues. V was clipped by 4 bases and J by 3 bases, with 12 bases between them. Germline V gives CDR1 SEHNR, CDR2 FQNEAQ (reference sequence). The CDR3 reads CASSYNREDYGYTF. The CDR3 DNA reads TGTGCCAGCAGCTACAACCGGGAGGACTATGGCTACACCTTC.

CDR3 loop: CASSRPGQGLQPQHF. CDR3 nucleotide sequence: TGTGCCAGTAGTAGACCGGGACAGGGCCTTCAGCCCCAGCATTTT. The chain recombines TRBV19 with TRBJ1-5, with TRBD1 matching over 9 bases. J lost 6 bases, V lost 4 bases, and 7 bases had no gene match. CDR1 is LNHDA and CDR2 is SQIVND in the germline V gene (reference sequence). CDR3 length equals 15 residues.

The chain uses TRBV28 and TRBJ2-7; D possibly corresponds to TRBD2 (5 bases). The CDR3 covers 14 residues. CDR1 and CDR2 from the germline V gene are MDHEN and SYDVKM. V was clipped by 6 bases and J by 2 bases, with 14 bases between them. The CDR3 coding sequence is TGTGCCAGCAGACAAAGCGGTTATACCTACGAGCAGTACTTC. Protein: CASRQSGYTYEQYF.

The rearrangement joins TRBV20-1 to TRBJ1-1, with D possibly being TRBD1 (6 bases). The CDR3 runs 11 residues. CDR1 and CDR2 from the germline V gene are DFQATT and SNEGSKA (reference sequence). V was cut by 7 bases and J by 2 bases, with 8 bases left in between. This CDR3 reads CSVDSNTEAFF. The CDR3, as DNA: TGCAGTGTGGACAGCAACACTGAAGCTTTCTTT.

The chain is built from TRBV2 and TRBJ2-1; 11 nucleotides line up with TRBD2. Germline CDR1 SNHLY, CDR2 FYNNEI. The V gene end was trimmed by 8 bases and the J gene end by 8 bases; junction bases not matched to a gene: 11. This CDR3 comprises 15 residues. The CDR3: CASGGLAGGFDEQFF. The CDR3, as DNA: TGTGCCAGCGGGGGTCTAGCGGGAGGTTTCGATGAGCAGTTCTTC.